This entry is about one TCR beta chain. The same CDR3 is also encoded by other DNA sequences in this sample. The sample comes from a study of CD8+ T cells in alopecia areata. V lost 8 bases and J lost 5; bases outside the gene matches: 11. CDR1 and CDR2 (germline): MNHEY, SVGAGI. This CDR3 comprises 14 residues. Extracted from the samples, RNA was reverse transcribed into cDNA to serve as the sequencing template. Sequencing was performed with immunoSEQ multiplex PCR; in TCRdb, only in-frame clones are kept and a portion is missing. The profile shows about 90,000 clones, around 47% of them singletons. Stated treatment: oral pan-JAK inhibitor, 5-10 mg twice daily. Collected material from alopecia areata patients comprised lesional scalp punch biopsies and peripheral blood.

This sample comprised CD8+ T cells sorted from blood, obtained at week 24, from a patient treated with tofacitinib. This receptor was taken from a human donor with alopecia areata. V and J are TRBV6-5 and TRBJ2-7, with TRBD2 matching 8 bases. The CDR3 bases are TGTGCCAGCCAGCTGGCGGGAGGTTCGGACGAGCAGTACTTC. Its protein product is CASQLAGGSDEQYF.